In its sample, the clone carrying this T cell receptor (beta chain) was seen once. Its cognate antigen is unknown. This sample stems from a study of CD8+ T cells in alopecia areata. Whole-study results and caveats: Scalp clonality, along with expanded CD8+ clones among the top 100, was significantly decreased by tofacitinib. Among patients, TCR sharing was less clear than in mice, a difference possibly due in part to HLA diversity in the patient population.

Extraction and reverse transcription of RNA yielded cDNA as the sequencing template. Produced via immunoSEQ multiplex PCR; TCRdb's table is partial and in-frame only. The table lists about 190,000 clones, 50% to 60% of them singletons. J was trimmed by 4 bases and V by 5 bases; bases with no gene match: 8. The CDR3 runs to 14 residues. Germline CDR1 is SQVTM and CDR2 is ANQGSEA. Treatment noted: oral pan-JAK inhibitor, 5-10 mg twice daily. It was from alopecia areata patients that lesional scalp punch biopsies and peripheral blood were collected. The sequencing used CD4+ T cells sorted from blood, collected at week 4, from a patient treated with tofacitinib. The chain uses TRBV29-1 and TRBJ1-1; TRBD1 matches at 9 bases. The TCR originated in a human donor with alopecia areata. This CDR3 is CSVTRTGVGTEAFF. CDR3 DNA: TGCAGCGTTACGAGGACAGGGGTTGGCACTGAAGCTTTCTTT.